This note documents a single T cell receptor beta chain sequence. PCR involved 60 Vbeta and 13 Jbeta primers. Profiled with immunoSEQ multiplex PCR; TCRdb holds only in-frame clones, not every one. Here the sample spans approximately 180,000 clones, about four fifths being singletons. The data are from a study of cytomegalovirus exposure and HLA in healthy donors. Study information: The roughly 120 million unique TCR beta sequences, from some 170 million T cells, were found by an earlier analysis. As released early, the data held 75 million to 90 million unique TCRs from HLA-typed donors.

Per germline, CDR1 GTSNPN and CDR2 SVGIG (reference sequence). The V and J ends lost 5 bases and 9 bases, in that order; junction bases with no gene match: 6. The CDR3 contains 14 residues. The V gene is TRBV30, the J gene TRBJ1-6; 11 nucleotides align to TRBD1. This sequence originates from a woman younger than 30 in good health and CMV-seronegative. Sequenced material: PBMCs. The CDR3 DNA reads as TGTGCCTGGGCGCCGGACAGGGGGCTTTCACCCCTCCACTTT. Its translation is CAWAPDRGLSPLHF.